This T cell receptor (beta chain) stems from a study of beta chain features in type 1 diabetes. The isolated RNA, all of it, was reverse transcribed, so expressed TCRB transcripts were what got sequenced. Sequenced by immunoSEQ multiplex PCR; TCRdb stores in-frame clones only, minus some. The sample comprises fewer than 900,000 clones, 17% of which are singletons, and 0.02% to 0.03% rests with the top ten. This CDR3 spans 16 amino acids. With 5 bases removed from V and 6 bases from J, the gap between germline ends came to 21 bases. The germline V gene has CDR1 MDHEN and CDR2 SYDVKM. The receptor was derived from a woman under 30 in good health. Sequenced sample: naive CD4+ T cells from blood. The chain employs TRBV28 and TRBJ2-3; D perhaps matches TRBD1 (6 bases). CDR3: CASSPQGSTGRDTQYF. CDR3 coding DNA: TGTGCCAGCAGTCCACAGGGTTCCACAGGGCGGGATACGCAGTATTTT.